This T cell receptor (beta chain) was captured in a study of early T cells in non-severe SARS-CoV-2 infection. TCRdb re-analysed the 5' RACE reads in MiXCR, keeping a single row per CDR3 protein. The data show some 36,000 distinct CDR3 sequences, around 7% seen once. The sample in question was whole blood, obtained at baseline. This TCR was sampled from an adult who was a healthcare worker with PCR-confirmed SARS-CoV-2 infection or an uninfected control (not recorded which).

CDR3 nucleotides: TGCAGCGTTGAAGATCCAGATACGCAGTATTTT. This translates into CSVEDPDTQYF. This rearrangement joins TRBV29-1 to TRBJ2-3; D call uncertain. V was pared by 0 bases and J by 4 bases, with 2 bases between. CDR1 SQVTM and CDR2 ANQGSEA come from the germline V gene. The CDR3 has 11 residues.